The rows below give T cell receptor beta chains drawn from one sample of a study of T cell responses to AZD1222 COVID-19 vaccine. Sequencing used immunoSEQ multiplex PCR; TCRdb keeps in-frame clones, though not all of them. The repertoire holds over 110,000 clones, with over 85% as singletons. Sequenced here: peripheral blood, sampled on day 0 of AZD1222 vaccination. These receptors were taken from an adult in good health. Each CDR3 is given with its conserved first and last residue. The D gene is left open where the match is weak. Clone size is shown for a subset of rows, as once, few, many or a class of expanded clone.

d_gene: NA
abundance: NA
v_gene: TRBV9
j_gene: TRBJ1-2
CDR3nt: TGTGCCAGCAGCGTAACAGGAACTTCCTATGGCTACACCTTC
CDR3aa: CASSVTGTSYGYTF

d_gene: TRBD1
abundance: NA
v_gene: TRBV6-2/TRBV6-3
j_gene: TRBJ2-5
CDR3nt: TGTGCCAGCAGCTTGGCCCGGACAGGGAACCAAGAGACCCAGTACTTC
CDR3aa: CASSLARTGNQETQYF

d_gene: TRBD1
abundance: NA
v_gene: TRBV6-2/TRBV6-3
j_gene: TRBJ2-1
CDR3nt: TGTGCCAGCAGTCGGGACAGGGGGTCCTCTGAGTCCTACAATGAGCAGTTCTTC
CDR3aa: CASSRDRGSSESYNEQFF

d_gene: NA
abundance: NA
v_gene: TRBV9
j_gene: TRBJ1-3
CDR3nt: TGTGCCAGCAGCGTAGATGCAGGGCGAGGAGGAAACACCATATATTTT
CDR3aa: CASSVDAGRGGNTIYF

d_gene: NA
abundance: NA
v_gene: TRBV2
j_gene: TRBJ2-7
CDR3nt: TGTGCCAGTTCACAGGGAGCCTACGAGCAGTACTTC
CDR3aa: CASSQGAYEQYF

d_gene: TRBD2
abundance: NA
v_gene: TRBV12-5
j_gene: TRBJ2-3
CDR3nt: TGTGCTAGTGCCCTACTGGCGGGAGGGGGAGATACGCAGTATTTT
CDR3aa: CASALLAGGGDTQYF

d_gene: NA
abundance: NA
v_gene: TRBV9
j_gene: TRBJ2-1
CDR3nt: TGTGCCAGCAGCGAGGGGTTAGGGACAGAGCAGTTCTTC
CDR3aa: CASSEGLGTEQFF

d_gene: NA
abundance: NA
v_gene: TRBV7-8
j_gene: TRBJ2-3
CDR3nt: TGTGCCAGCAGCCCGAAAAGTCTGGGGGCGCGTACAGATACGCAGTATTTT
CDR3aa: CASSPKSLGARTDTQYF

d_gene: NA
abundance: NA
v_gene: TRBV30
j_gene: TRBJ2-2
CDR3nt: TGTGCCTCAGCTAGGTACGGAGGAAACACCGGGGAGCTGTTTTTT
CDR3aa: CASARYGGNTGELFF

d_gene: NA
abundance: NA
v_gene: TRBV28
j_gene: TRBJ2-7
CDR3nt: TGTGCCAGCAGTTCCCCGACAGGCATGTTCCACGAGCAGTACTTC
CDR3aa: CASSSPTGMFHEQYF

d_gene: NA
abundance: NA
v_gene: TRBV18
j_gene: TRBJ1-6
CDR3nt: TGTGCCAGCTCCCCGAGCTCCTATAATTCACCCCTCCACTTT
CDR3aa: CASSPSSYNSPLHF

d_gene: NA
abundance: NA
v_gene: TRBV27
j_gene: TRBJ2-1
CDR3nt: TGTGCCAGCAGTTTAAGGCAGGGTGGCAATGAGCAGTTCTTC
CDR3aa: CASSLRQGGNEQFF

d_gene: NA
abundance: NA
v_gene: TRBV9
j_gene: TRBJ2-7
CDR3nt: TGTGCCAGCAGCCCCCATGACCGCCTAGGGGGAGGCGAGCAGTACTTC
CDR3aa: CASSPHDRLGGGEQYF

d_gene: TRBD1
abundance: NA
v_gene: TRBV5-1
j_gene: TRBJ1-1
CDR3nt: TGCGCCAGCAGCGAAGACAGGGGGAACACTGAAGCTTTCTTT
CDR3aa: CASSEDRGNTEAFF

d_gene: NA
abundance: NA
v_gene: TRBV29-1
j_gene: TRBJ2-4
CDR3nt: TGCAGCGTTGCGGGGCGGGCAAACCGAGGTCACATTCAGTACTTC
CDR3aa: CSVAGRANRGHIQYF

d_gene: TRBD2
abundance: NA
v_gene: TRBV7-3
j_gene: TRBJ2-7
CDR3nt: TGTGCCAGCAGCTTATCCCTAGCGGGAGCCGAGCAGTACTTC
CDR3aa: CASSLSLAGAEQYF

d_gene: NA
abundance: once
v_gene: TRBV27
j_gene: TRBJ1-4
CDR3nt: TGTGCCAGCAGTCCTTCTACCATTAATGAAAAACTGTTTTTT
CDR3aa: CASSPSTINEKLFF

d_gene: NA
abundance: NA
v_gene: TRBV5-1
j_gene: TRBJ2-1
CDR3nt: TGCGCCAGCAGCTTGTCAGGAGGGGGGCACAATGAGCAGTTCTTC
CDR3aa: CASSLSGGGHNEQFF

d_gene: NA
abundance: NA
v_gene: TRBV28
j_gene: TRBJ1-1
CDR3nt: TGTGCCAGCAGGGCCCCGGGCAGGTCCTGGGACACTGAAGCTTTCTTT
CDR3aa: CASRAPGRSWDTEAFF

d_gene: TRBD2
abundance: once
v_gene: TRBV4-1
j_gene: TRBJ2-1
CDR3nt: TGCGCCAGCAGTCAATTAACTACCGCGGGAGGAGGGAATGAGCAGTTCTTC
CDR3aa: CASSQLTTAGGGNEQFF

d_gene: NA
abundance: NA
v_gene: TRBV19
j_gene: TRBJ1-4
CDR3nt: TGTGCCAGTAGAACCTATGAAAAACTGTTTTTT
CDR3aa: CASRTYEKLFF

d_gene: TRBD1
abundance: NA
v_gene: TRBV7-2
j_gene: TRBJ1-3
CDR3nt: TGTGCCAGCAGCTTAGTGTCTGTGTTAGGGGGCAGTGGAAACACCATATATTTT
CDR3aa: CASSLVSVLGGSGNTIYF